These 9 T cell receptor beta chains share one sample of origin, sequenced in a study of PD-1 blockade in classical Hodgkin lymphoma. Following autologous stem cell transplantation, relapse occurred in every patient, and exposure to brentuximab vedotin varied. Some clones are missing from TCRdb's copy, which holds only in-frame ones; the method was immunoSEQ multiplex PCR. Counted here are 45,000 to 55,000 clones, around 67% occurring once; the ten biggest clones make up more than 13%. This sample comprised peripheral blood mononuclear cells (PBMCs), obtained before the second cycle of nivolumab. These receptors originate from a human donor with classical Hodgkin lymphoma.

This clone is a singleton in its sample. CDR3 DNA: TGTGCCAGCAGCTTAAAGCCAGGGGCGCATGCCGGGGAGCTGTTTTTT. Translated: CASSLKPGAHAGELFF. The gene calls are TRBV7-9 and TRBJ2-2; D perhaps matches TRBD1 (6 bases). Germline values: CDR1 SEHNR, CDR2 FQNEAQ (reference sequence). Trimming removed 2 bases at V and 6 bases at J, with 16 bases between. This CDR3 spans 16 amino acids.

Here the CDR3 reads CASSYSEASEQYF. The CDR3 DNA reads as TGTGCCAGCAGTTACTCGGAGGCCTCCGAGCAGTACTTC. The rearrangement links TRBV6-5 to TRBJ2-7; a weak D match, TRBD2 (5 bases). Per germline, CDR1 MNHEY and CDR2 SVGAGI. This CDR3 spans 13 amino acids. The V end lost 0 bases, the J end lost 6 bases, and 9 bases lay between the germline ends.

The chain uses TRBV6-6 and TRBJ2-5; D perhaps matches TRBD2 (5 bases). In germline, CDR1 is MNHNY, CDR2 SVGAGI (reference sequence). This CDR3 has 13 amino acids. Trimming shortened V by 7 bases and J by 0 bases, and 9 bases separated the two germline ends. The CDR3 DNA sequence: TGTGCCAGCATGGAGGCGTACCAAGAGACCCAGTACTTC. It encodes CASMEAYQETQYF.

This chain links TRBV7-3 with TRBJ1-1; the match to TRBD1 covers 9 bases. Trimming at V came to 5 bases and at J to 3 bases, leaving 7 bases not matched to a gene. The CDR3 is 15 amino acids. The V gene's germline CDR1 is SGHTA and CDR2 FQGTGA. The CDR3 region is CASSLQGQGHTEAFF. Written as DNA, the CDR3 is TGTGCCAGCAGCCTTCAGGGACAGGGCCACACTGAAGCTTTCTTT.

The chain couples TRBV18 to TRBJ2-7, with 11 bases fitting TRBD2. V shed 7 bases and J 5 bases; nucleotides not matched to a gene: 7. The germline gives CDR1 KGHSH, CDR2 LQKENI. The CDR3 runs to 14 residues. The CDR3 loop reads CASFLAGGPHEQYF. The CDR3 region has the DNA TGTGCCAGCTTTTTAGCGGGAGGGCCCCACGAGCAGTACTTC.

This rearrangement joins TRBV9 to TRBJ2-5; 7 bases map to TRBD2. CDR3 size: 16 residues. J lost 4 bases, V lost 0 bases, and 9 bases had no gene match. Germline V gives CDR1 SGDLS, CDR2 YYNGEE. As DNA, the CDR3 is TGTGCCAGCAGCGTAGATTCGGCTAGCGGAGGAGAGACCCAGTACTTC. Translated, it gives CASSVDSASGGETQYF. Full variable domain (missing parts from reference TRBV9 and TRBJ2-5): DSGVTQTPKHLITATGQRVTLRCSPRSGDLSVYWYQQSLDQGLQFLIQYYNGEERAKGNILERFSAQQFPDLHSELNLSSLELGDSALYFCASSVDSASGGETQYFGPGTRLLVL.

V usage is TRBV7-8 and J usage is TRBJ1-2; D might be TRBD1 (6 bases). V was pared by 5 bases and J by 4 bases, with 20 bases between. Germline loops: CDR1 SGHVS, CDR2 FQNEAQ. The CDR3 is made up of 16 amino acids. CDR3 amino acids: CASSPGGSTGFYGYTF. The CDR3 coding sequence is TGTGCCAGCAGCCCCGGGGGAAGCACAGGGTTCTATGGCTACACCTTC.

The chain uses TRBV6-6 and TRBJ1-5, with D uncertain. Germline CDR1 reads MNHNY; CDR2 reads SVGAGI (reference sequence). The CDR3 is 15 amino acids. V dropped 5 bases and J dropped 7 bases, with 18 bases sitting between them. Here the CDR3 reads CASSHLFVEWQPQHF. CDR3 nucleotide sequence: TGTGCCAGCAGTCACCTATTCGTGGAGTGGCAGCCCCAGCATTTT.

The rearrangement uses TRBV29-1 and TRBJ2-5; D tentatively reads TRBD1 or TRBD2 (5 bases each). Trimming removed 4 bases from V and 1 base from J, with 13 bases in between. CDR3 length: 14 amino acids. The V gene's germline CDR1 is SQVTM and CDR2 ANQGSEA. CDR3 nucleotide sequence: TGCAGCGTTGTTAGGTGGGGGTCCCAAGAGACCCAGTACTTC. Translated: CSVVRWGSQETQYF.